The clone carrying this TCR beta chain has only a few counts. This specimen comes from a study of T cells in Graves' hyperthyroidism and ophthalmopathy. TCR beta CDR3 region amplification was performed from RNA transcripts. RT-PCR in the first round (using the HTBI primer set) targeted the TCR CDR3. TCRdb itself ran the multiplex PCR reads through MiXCR, one entry per CDR3 protein. The data show approximately 400,000 distinct CDR3 sequences, 15% to 19% seen once. Material for sequencing was blood. This TCR derives from a woman between 18 and 29 years old with Graves' hyperthyroidism.

The CDR3 DNA reads as TGTGCCAGCAGTAGCGAGGGCTACACCTTC. It is translated as CASSSEGYTF. The chain joins TRBV6-1 to TRBJ1-2; D unresolved. The CDR3 spans 10 residues. The V gene lost 5 bases and the J gene lost 8 bases, with 6 bases spanning the gap. CDR1 and CDR2 from the germline V gene are MNHNS and SASEGT.